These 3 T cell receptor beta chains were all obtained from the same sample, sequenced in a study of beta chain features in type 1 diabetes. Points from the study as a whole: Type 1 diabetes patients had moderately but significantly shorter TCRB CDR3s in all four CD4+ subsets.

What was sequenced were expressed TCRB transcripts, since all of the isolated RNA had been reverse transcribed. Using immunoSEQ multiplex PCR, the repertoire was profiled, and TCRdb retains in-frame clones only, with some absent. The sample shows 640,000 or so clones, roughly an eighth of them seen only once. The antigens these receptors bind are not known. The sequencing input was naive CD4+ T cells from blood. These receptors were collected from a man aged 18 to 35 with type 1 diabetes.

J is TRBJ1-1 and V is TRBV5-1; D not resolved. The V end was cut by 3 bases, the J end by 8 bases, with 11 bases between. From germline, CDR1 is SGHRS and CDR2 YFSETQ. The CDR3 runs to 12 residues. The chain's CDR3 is CASSYDLGEAFF. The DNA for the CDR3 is TGCGCCAGCAGCTACGATCTGGGCGAAGCTTTCTTT.

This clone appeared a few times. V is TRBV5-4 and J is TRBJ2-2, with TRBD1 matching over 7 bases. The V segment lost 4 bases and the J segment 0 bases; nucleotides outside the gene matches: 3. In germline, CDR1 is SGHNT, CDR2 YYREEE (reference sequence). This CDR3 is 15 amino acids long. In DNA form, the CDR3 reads TGTGCCAGCAGCGTGGGACAGACGAACACCGGGGAGCTGTTTTTT. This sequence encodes CASSVGQTNTGELFF.

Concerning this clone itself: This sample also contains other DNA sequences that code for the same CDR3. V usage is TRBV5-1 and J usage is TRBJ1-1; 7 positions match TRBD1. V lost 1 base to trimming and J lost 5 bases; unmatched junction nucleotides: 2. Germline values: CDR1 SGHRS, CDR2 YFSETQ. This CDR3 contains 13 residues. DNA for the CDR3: TGCGCCAGCAGCTTGACAGGGGAAACTGAAGCTTTCTTT. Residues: CASSLTGETEAFF. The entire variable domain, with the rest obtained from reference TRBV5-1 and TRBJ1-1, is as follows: KAGVTQTPRYLIKTRGQQVTLSCSPISGHRSVSWYQQTPGQGLQFLFEYFSETQRNKGNFPGRFSGRQFSNSRSEMNVSTLELGDSALYLCASSLTGETEAFFGQGTRLTVV.